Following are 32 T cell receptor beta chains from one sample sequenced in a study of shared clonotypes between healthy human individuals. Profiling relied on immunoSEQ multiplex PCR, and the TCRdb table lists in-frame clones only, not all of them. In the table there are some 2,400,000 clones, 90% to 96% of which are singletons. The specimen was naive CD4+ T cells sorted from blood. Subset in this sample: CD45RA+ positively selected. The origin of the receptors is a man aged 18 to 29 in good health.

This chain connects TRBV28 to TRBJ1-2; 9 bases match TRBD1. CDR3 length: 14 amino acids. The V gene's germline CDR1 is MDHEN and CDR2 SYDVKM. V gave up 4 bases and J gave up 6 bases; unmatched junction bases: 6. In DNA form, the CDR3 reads TGTGCCAGCAGTTCACCCGGACAGGGGCATGGCTACACCTTC. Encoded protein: CASSSPGQGHGYTF.

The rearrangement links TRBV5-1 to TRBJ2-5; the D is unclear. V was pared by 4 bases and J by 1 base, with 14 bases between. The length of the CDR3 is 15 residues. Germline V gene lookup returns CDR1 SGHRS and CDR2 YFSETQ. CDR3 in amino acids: CASSVLTSGQETQYF. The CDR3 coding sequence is TGCGCCAGCAGCGTGCTAACTTCAGGCCAAGAGACCCAGTACTTC.

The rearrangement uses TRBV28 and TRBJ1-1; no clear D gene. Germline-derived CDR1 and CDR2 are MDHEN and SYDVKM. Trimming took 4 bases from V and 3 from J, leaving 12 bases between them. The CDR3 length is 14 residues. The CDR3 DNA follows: TGTGCCAGCAGTTCCGATTTTGGGTACACTGAAGCTTTCTTT. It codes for CASSSDFGYTEAFF. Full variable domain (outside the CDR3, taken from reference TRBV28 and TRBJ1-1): DVKVTQSSRYLVKRTGEKVFLECVQDMDHENMFWYRQDPGLGLRLIYFSYDVKMKEKGDIPEGYSVSREKKERFSLILESASTNQTSMYLCASSSDFGYTEAFFGQGTRLTVV.

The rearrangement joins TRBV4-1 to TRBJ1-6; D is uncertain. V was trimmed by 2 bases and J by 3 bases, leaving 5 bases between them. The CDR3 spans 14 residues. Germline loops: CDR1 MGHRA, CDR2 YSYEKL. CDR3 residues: CASSQWGYNSPLHF. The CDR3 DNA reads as TGCGCCAGCAGCCAATGGGGCTATAATTCACCCCTCCACTTT.

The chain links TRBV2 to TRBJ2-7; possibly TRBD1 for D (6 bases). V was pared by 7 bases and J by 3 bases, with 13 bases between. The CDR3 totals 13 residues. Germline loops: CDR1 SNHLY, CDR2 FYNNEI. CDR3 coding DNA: TGTGCCAGCAAATACCAGGGGAACTACGAGCAGTACTTC. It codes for CASKYQGNYEQYF.

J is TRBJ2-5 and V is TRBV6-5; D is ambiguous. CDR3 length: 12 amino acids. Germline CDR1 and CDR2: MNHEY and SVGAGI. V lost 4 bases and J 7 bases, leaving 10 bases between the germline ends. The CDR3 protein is CASSSFYGTQYF. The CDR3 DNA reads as TGTGCCAGCAGTTCCTTCTATGGGACCCAGTACTTC.

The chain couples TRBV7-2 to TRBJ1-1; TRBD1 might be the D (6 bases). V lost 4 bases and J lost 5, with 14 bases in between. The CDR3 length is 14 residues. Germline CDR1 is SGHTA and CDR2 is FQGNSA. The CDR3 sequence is CASSSYRVPTEAFF. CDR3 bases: TGTGCCAGCAGCTCCTACAGGGTACCGACTGAAGCTTTCTTT. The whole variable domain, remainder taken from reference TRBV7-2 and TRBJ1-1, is GAGVSQSPSNKVTEKGKDVELRCDPISGHTALYWYRQSLGQGLEFLIYFQGNSAPDKSGLPSDRFSAERTGGSVSTLTIQRTQQEDSAVYLCASSSYRVPTEAFFGQGTRLTVV.

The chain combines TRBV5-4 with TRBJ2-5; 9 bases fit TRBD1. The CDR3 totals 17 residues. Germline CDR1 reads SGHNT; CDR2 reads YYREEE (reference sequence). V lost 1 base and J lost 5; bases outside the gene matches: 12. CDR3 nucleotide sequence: TGTGCCAGCAGCTTGAATGGGGGGACAGGGAATTCCGAGACCCAGTACTTC. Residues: CASSLNGGTGNSETQYF.

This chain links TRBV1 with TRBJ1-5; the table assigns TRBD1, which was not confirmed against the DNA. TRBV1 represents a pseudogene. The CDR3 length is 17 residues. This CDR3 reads CTSSQVRDRVVRQPQHF. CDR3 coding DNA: TGCACCAGCAGCCAAGTAAGGGACAGGGTAGTACGTCAGCCCCAGCATTTT.

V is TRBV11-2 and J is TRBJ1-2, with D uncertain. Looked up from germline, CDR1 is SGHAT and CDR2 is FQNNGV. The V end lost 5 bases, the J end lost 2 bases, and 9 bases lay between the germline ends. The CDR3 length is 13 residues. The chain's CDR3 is CASSLLLNYGYTF. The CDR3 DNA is TGTGCCAGCAGCCTACTCTTGAACTATGGCTACACCTTC.

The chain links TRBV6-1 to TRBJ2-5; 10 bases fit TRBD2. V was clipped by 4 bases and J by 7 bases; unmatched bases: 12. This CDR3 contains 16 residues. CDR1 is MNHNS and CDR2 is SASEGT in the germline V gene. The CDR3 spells CASSGPSGGSLGTQYF. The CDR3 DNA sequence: TGTGCCAGCAGTGGTCCTAGCGGGGGAAGCCTAGGGACCCAGTACTTC.

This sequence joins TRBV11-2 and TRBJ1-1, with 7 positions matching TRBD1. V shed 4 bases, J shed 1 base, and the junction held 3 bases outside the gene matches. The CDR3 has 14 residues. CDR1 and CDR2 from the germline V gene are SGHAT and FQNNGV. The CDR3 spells CASSWKGANTEAFF. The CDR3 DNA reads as TGTGCCAGCAGCTGGAAGGGGGCGAACACTGAAGCTTTCTTT.

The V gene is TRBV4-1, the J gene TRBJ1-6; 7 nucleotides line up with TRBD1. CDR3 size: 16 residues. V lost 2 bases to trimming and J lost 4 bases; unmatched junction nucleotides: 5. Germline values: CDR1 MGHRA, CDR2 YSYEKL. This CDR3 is CASSQMGQLYNSPLHF. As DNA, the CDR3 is TGCGCCAGCAGCCAAATGGGACAGCTTTATAATTCACCCCTCCACTTT.

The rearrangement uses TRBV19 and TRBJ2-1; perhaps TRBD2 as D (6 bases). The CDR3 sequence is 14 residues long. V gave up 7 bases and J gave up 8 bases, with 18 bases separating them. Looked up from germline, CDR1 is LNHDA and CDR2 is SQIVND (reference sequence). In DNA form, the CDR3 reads TGTGCCAGTACCGGGACTCTTACTAGGGATGAGCAGTTCTTC. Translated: CASTGTLTRDEQFF.

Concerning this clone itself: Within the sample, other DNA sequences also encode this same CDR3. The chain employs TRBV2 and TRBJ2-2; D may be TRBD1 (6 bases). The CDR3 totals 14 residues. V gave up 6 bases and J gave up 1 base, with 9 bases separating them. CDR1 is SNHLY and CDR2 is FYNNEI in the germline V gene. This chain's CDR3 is CASSLQGNTGELFF. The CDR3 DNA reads TGTGCCAGCAGCCTACAGGGGAACACCGGGGAGCTGTTTTTT.

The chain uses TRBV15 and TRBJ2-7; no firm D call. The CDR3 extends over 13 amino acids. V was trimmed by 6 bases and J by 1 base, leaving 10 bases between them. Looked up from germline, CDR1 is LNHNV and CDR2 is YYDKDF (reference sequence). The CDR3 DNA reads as TGTGCCACCAGGCGCGGTTCTTCCTACGAGCAGTACTTC. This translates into CATRRGSSYEQYF.

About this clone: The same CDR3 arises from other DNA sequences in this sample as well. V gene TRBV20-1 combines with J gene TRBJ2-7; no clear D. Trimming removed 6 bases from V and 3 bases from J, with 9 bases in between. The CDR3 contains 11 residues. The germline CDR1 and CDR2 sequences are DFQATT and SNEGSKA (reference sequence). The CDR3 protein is CSAPRDYEQYF. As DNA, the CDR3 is TGCAGTGCCCCCAGAGACTACGAGCAGTACTTC.

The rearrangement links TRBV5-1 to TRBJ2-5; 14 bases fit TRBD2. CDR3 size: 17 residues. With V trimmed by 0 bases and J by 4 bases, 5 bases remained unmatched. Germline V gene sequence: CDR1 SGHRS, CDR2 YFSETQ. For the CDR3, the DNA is TGCGCCAGCAGCTTGGACGGACTAGCGGGGGGTATAGAGACCCAGTACTTC. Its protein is CASSLDGLAGGIETQYF.

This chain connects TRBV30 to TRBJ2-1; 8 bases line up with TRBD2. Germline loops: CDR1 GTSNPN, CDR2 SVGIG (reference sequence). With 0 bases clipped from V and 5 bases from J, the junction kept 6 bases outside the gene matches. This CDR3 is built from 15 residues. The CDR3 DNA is TGTGCCTGGAGTGTACTAGCGGTCTTCCACAATGAGCAGTTCTTC. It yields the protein CAWSVLAVFHNEQFF.

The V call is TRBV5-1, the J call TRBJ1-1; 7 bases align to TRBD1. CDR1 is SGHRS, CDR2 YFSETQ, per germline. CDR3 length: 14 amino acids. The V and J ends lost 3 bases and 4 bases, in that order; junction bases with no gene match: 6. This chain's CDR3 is CASSSTDRPTEAFF. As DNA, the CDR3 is TGCGCCAGCAGCTCGACGGACAGGCCCACTGAAGCTTTCTTT.

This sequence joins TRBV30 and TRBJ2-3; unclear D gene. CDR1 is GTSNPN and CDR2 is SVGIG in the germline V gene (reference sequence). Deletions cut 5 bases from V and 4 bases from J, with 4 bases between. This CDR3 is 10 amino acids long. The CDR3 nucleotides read TGTGCCTGGGCGGCAGATACGCAGTATTTT. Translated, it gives CAWAADTQYF. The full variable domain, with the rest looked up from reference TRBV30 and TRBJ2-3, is SQTIHQWPATLVQPVGSPLSLECTVEGTSNPNLYWYRQAAGRGLQLLFYSVGIGQISSEVPQNLSASRPQDRQFILSSKKLLLSDSGFYLCAWAADTQYFGPGTRLTVL.

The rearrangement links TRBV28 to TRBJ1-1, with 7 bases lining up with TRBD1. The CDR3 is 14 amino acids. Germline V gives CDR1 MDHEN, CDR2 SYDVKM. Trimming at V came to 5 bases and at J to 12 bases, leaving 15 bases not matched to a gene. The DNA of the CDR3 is TGTGCCAGCAGTACCCCGGACAGGAAAAGTAAGACTTTCTTT. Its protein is CASSTPDRKSKTFF.

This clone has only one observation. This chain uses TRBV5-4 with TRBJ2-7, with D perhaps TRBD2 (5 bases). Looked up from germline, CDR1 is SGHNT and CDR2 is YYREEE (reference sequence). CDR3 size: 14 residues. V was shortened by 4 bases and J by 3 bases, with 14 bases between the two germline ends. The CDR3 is CASSPGGPIYEQYF. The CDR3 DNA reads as TGTGCCAGCAGCCCTGGAGGACCAATCTACGAGCAGTACTTC. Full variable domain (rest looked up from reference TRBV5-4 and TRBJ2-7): ETGVTQSPTHLIKTRGQQVTLRCSSQSGHNTVSWYQQALGQGPQFIFQYYREEENGRGNFPPRFSGLQFPNYSSELNVNALELDDSALYLCASSPGGPIYEQYFGPGTRLTVT.

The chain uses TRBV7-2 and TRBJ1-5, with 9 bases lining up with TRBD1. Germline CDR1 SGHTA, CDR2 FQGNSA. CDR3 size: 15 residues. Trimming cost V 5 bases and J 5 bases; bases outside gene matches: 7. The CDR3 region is CASSVRTGEHQPQHF. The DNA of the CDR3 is TGTGCCAGCAGCGTTCGGACAGGGGAACATCAGCCCCAGCATTTT.

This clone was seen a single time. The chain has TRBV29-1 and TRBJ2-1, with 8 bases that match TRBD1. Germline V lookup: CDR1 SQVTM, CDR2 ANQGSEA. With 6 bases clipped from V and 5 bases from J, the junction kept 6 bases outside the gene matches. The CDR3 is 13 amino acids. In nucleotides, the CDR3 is TGCAGCGTGCGGACAGGGCCCAACAATGAGCAGTTCTTC. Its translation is CSVRTGPNNEQFF.

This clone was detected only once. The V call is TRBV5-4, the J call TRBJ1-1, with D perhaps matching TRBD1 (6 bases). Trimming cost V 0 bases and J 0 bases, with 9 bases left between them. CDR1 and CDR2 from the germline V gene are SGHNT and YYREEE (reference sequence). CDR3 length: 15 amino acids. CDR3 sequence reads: CASSLGQAMNTEAFF. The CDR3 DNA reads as TGTGCCAGCAGCTTGGGACAGGCGATGAACACTGAAGCTTTCTTT.

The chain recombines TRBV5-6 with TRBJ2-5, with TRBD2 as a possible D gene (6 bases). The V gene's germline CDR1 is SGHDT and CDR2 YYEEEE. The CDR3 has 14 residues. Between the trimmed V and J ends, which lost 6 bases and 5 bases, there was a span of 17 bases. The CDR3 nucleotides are TGTGCCAGCAACCCCCGGGACTGGGGCGAGACCCAGTACTTC. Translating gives CASNPRDWGETQYF. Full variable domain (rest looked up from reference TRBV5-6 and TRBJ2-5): DAGVTQSPTHLIKTRGQQVTLRCSPKSGHDTVSWYQQALGQGPQFIFQYYEEEERQRGNFPDRFSGHQFPNYSSELNVNALLLGDSALYLCASNPRDWGETQYFGPGTRLLVL.

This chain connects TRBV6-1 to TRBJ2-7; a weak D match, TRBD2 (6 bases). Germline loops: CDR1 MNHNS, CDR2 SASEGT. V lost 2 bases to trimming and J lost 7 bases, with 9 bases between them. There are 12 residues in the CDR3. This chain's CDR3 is CASSELGGEQYF. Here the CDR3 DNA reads TGTGCCAGCAGTGAATTGGGGGGAGAGCAGTACTTC.

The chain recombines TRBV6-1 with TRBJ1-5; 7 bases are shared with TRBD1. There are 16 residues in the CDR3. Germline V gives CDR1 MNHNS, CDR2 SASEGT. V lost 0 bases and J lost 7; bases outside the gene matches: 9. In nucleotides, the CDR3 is TGTGCCAGCAGTGAAGCGCTTCGGCAGGGGGGACAGCCCCAGCATTTT. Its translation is CASSEALRQGGQPQHF.

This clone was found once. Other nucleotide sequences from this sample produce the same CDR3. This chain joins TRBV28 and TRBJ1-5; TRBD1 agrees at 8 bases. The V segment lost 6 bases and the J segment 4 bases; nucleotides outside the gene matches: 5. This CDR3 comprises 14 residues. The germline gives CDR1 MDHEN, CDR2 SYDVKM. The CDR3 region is CASRGTGKNQPQHF. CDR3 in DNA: TGTGCCAGCAGAGGGACAGGAAAAAATCAGCCCCAGCATTTT.

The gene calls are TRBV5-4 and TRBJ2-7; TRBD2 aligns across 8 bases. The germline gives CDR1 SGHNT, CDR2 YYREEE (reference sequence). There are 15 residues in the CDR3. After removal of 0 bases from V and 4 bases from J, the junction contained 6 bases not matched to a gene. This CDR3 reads CASSLGSSGPYEQYF. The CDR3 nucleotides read TGTGCCAGCAGCTTGGGGTCTAGCGGGCCTTACGAGCAGTACTTC.

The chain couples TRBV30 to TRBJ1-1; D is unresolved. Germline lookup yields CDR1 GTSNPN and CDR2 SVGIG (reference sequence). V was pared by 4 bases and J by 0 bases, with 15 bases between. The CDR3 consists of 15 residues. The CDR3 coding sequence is TGTGCCTGGATAGTACTGGGATACATGAACACTGAAGCTTTCTTT. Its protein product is CAWIVLGYMNTEAFF.